A single sample is the source of the 22 T cell receptor beta chains below, sequenced in a study of shared clonotypes between healthy human individuals. In the naive CD8 group, cells lacked CD45RO and were positively selected for CCR7, so terminally differentiated effector memory CD45RA+ cells were left out. Using immunoSEQ multiplex PCR, the repertoire was profiled, and TCRdb retains in-frame clones only, with some absent. The sample records some 2,100,000 clones, about 92% being singletons. The specimen was naive CD8+ T cells from PBMCs. The origin of the receptors is a man between 18 and 29 years old in good health. Some clones in this sample may be carry-over from other donors' samples.

This chain uses TRBV27 with TRBJ2-7, with D maybe TRBD1 (5 bases). CDR1 is MNHEY, CDR2 SMNVEV, per germline (reference sequence). This CDR3 is built from 14 residues. Trimming stripped 4 bases from V and 0 bases from J, with 10 bases between. The CDR3 sequence is CASSWGVSSYEQYF. For the CDR3, the DNA is TGTGCCAGCAGTTGGGGCGTAAGCTCCTACGAGCAGTACTTC.

Note on this clone: This sample also contains other DNA sequences that code for the same CDR3. The chain employs TRBV27 and TRBJ1-2; D is unclear. The CDR3 runs 13 residues. Trimming cost V 3 bases and J 3 bases, with 8 bases left between them. Per germline, CDR1 MNHEY and CDR2 SMNVEV (reference sequence). Here the CDR3 DNA reads TGTGCCAGCAGTTTGAACAGCTACTATGGCTACACCTTC. This encodes CASSLNSYYGYTF.

The chain links TRBV4-3 to TRBJ2-7; D possibly corresponds to TRBD2 (6 bases). The V gene's germline CDR1 is LGHNA and CDR2 YSLEER. This CDR3 comprises 15 residues. Between the trimmed V and J ends, which lost 1 base and 2 bases, there was a span of 12 bases. CDR3 residues: CASSQAPGAAYEQYF. DNA of the CDR3: TGCGCCAGCAGCCAAGCCCCGGGAGCGGCCTACGAGCAGTACTTC.

The CDR3 DNA sequence: TGTGCCAGCAGCTTGGAAATGGGACAGACAATAGCAACTAATGAAAAACTGTTTTTT. Its translation: CASSLEMGQTIATNEKLFF. This chain links TRBV5-4 with TRBJ1-4; the match to TRBD1 covers 7 bases. Germline values: CDR1 SGHNT, CDR2 YYREEE (reference sequence). The trim removed 0 bases at V and 0 bases at J, leaving 11 bases unmatched. CDR3 size: 19 residues. Full variable domain (remainder filled in from reference TRBV5-4 and TRBJ1-4): ETGVTQSPTHLIKTRGQQVTLRCSSQSGHNTVSWYQQALGQGPQFIFQYYREEENGRGNFPPRFSGLQFPNYSSELNVNALELDDSALYLCASSLEMGQTIATNEKLFFGSGTQLSVL.

The CDR3 is CASSVDRGRGEAFF. The CDR3 nucleotides read TGTGCCAGCAGCGTCGACAGGGGTAGGGGTGAAGCTTTCTTT. This rearrangement joins TRBV7-9 to TRBJ1-1; 8 bases map to TRBD1. Germline-derived CDR1 and CDR2 are SEHNR and FQNEAQ (reference sequence). Trimming took 5 bases from V and 7 from J; bases not matched to a gene: 9. The CDR3 has 14 residues.

This chain joins TRBV9 and TRBJ1-5, with D hard to call. Germline V CDR1 and CDR2: SGDLS, YYNGEE. Trimming took off 1 base at V and 2 bases at J, with 19 bases between the two ends. The CDR3 runs to 18 residues. The CDR3: CASSVRRIYWFGNQPQHF. In DNA form, the CDR3 reads TGTGCCAGCAGCGTACGACGGATATACTGGTTTGGCAATCAGCCCCAGCATTTT. The variable domain in full, with the rest retrieved from reference TRBV9 and TRBJ1-5, is DSGVTQTPKHLITATGQRVTLRCSPRSGDLSVYWYQQSLDQGLQFLIQYYNGEERAKGNILERFSAQQFPDLHSELNLSSLELGDSALYFCASSVRRIYWFGNQPQHFGDGTRLSIL.

The genes are TRBV29-1 and TRBJ2-7, with D perhaps TRBD1 (5 bases). Per germline, CDR1 SQVTM and CDR2 ANQGSEA. The germline V and J ends were trimmed by 5 bases and 3 bases, with 26 bases remaining between them. The CDR3 sequence is 17 residues long. CDR3 loop: CSVYVAGFGPLLYEQYF. The CDR3 DNA follows: TGCAGCGTTTACGTGGCAGGGTTTGGCCCTCTCCTCTACGAGCAGTACTTC.

The chain has TRBV4-3 and TRBJ2-2; 8 bases map to TRBD2. Germline values: CDR1 LGHNA, CDR2 YSLEER. The CDR3 is 16 amino acids. J gave up 5 bases and V 4 bases, and 9 bases lay outside the gene matches. The CDR3 sequence is CASSRTPGGWTGELFF. The CDR3 DNA reads as TGCGCCAGCAGCCGCACGCCGGGAGGGTGGACCGGGGAGCTGTTTTTT.

The chain joins TRBV18 to TRBJ2-7, with 9 positions matching TRBD2. The CDR3 loop spans 17 amino acids. The V and J ends lost 0 bases and 1 base, in that order; junction bases with no gene match: 7. The germline V gene encodes CDR1 KGHSH and CDR2 LQKENI. The CDR3 DNA is TGTGCCAGCTCACCACCGGTTCCTAGCGGGATGTCCTACGAGCAGTACTTC. It codes for CASSPPVPSGMSYEQYF.

The chain links TRBV27 to TRBJ2-2; D unclear. Trimming pared 7 bases from V and 3 bases from J, leaving 18 bases between. Per germline, CDR1 MNHEY and CDR2 SMNVEV (reference sequence). The CDR3 spans 16 residues. The CDR3 DNA reads as TGTGCCAGCAAACATGAGAAGACGCTAGACACCGGGGAGCTGTTTTTT. This codes for CASKHEKTLDTGELFF.

Notes on this clone: This sample also contains other DNA sequences that code for the same CDR3. The V and J genes are TRBV9 and TRBJ2-7, with 7 nucleotides matching TRBD2. The germline V gene encodes CDR1 SGDLS and CDR2 YYNGEE. V lost 2 bases, J lost 4 bases, and 9 bases stayed unmatched. CDR3 length: 15 amino acids. CDR3 bases: TGTGCCAGCAGCGTGGGTGGGGGTAGCGGGTACGAGCAGTACTTC. Its translation: CASSVGGGSGYEQYF. The whole variable domain, remainder taken from reference TRBV9 and TRBJ2-7, is DSGVTQTPKHLITATGQRVTLRCSPRSGDLSVYWYQQSLDQGLQFLIQYYNGEERAKGNILERFSAQQFPDLHSELNLSSLELGDSALYFCASSVGGGSGYEQYFGPGTRLTVT.

The chain links TRBV9 to TRBJ2-7; 9 nucleotides agree with TRBD2. Germline-derived CDR1 and CDR2 are SGDLS and YYNGEE. This CDR3 region has 17 residues. V shed 0 bases and J 5 bases; nucleotides not matched to a gene: 12. DNA of the CDR3: TGTGCCAGCAGCGTAGACCGGGGAATAGCGGGAGCCGACGAGCAGTACTTC. Translation: CASSVDRGIAGADEQYF.

V gene TRBV5-1 combines with J gene TRBJ2-7; 7 nucleotides line up with TRBD1. CDR1 is SGHRS, CDR2 YFSETQ, per germline. The CDR3 totals 16 residues. Trimming removed 0 bases from V and 2 bases from J; junction bases left unmatched: 8. The CDR3 loop reads CASSLEYRGPTYEQYF. The CDR3 nucleotides are TGCGCCAGCAGCTTGGAATACAGGGGACCAACCTACGAGCAGTACTTC.

The rearrangement links TRBV7-6 to TRBJ2-7; D is possibly TRBD1 (6 bases). The CDR3 runs 13 residues. In germline, CDR1 is SGHVS, CDR2 FNYEAQ. The V and J ends lost 5 bases and 2 bases respectively, with 10 bases between them. The CDR3 sequence is CASSEDRTYEQYF. CDR3 nucleotide sequence: TGTGCCAGCAGCGAGGACAGAACCTACGAGCAGTACTTC.

This rearrangement joins TRBV4-1 to TRBJ2-5, with 10 bases matching TRBD2. CDR3 size: 16 residues. Germline V gene lookup returns CDR1 MGHRA and CDR2 YSYEKL. V lost 3 bases, J lost 2 bases, and 6 bases stayed unmatched. The chain's CDR3 is CASSHRTTSGQETQYF. In DNA form, the CDR3 reads TGCGCCAGCAGCCATCGCACGACTAGCGGGCAAGAGACCCAGTACTTC.

The CDR3 sequence: CASSLRVLASGTYEQYF. CDR3 sequence (DNA): TGTGCCAGCAGTTTAAGGGTGTTGGCTAGCGGGACCTACGAGCAGTACTTC. The chain uses TRBV27 and TRBJ2-7; TRBD2 aligns across 9 bases. Germline V gives CDR1 MNHEY, CDR2 SMNVEV (reference sequence). This CDR3 contains 17 residues. V was pared by 2 bases and J by 2 bases, with 10 bases of the junction left unmatched.

The chain uses TRBV6-5 and TRBJ2-7, with D possibly being TRBD1 (6 bases). Between the trimmed V and J ends, which lost 3 bases and 7 bases, there was a span of 19 bases. Germline V gene data show CDR1 as MNHEY and CDR2 as SVGAGI. The CDR3 spans 15 residues. The chain's CDR3 is CASSYGQFSPGEQYF. In DNA form, the CDR3 reads TGTGCCAGCAGTTATGGACAGTTTTCCCCGGGGGAGCAGTACTTC.

The CDR3 region is CASSLGGGSNQPQHF. The CDR3 nucleotides are TGTGCCAGCAGCTTAGGGGGGGGGAGCAATCAGCCCCAGCATTTT. This chain joins TRBV11-2 and TRBJ1-5; TRBD1 might be the D (5 bases). The CDR3 consists of 15 residues. The germline V gene has CDR1 SGHAT and CDR2 FQNNGV. Trimming shortened V by 1 base and J by 1 base, and 8 bases separated the two germline ends.

This clone appeared once. V is TRBV4-2 and J is TRBJ2-2; D is perhaps TRBD1 (6 bases). CDR3 length equals 16 residues. CDR1 and CDR2 (germline): LGHNA, YNFKEQ. V lost 5 bases to trimming and J lost 6 bases, with 19 bases between them. CDR3 in amino acids: CASSGQTQVRAGELFF. CDR3 bases: TGTGCCAGCAGCGGACAGACCCAAGTGAGGGCCGGGGAGCTGTTTTTT.

This sequence joins TRBV7-9 and TRBJ2-1; 7 bases line up with TRBD2. This CDR3 comprises 16 residues. V lost 5 bases to trimming and J lost 1 base; unmatched junction nucleotides: 8. The germline V gene encodes CDR1 SEHNR and CDR2 FQNEAQ (reference sequence). CDR3 nucleotides: TGTGCCAGCAGCACACGGACTAGTTCGTCCTACAATGAGCAGTTCTTC. Residues: CASSTRTSSSYNEQFF.

The rearrangement joins TRBV5-6 to TRBJ2-1; the D is unclear. Germline assignment: CDR1 SGHDT and CDR2 YYEEEE. V lost 1 base and J 5 bases, leaving 7 bases between the germline ends. The CDR3 runs to 13 residues. The CDR3 region has the DNA TGTGCCAGCAGCTTGCGATTCCACAATGAGCAGTTCTTC. Translated: CASSLRFHNEQFF. The variable domain in full, completed from reference TRBV5-6 and TRBJ2-1, reads DAGVTQSPTHLIKTRGQQVTLRCSPKSGHDTVSWYQQALGQGPQFIFQYYEEEERQRGNFPDRFSGHQFPNYSSELNVNALLLGDSALYLCASSLRFHNEQFFGPGTRLTVL.

The rearrangement uses TRBV10-3 and TRBJ2-7; 7 bases map to TRBD2. The length of the CDR3 is 15 residues. Germline lookup yields CDR1 ENHRY and CDR2 SYGVKD. V gave up 6 bases and J gave up 1 base; unmatched junction bases: 9. Here the CDR3 DNA reads TGTGCCATCAGACAAGCGCGGGACTATTCCTACGAGCAGTACTTC. Translated, it gives CAIRQARDYSYEQYF.